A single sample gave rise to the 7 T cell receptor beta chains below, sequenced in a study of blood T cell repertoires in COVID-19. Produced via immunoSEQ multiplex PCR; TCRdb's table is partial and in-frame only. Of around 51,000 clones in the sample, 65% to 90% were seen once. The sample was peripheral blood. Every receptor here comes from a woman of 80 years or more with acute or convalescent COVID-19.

CDR3 amino acids: CATALTGRSWADAFF. The DNA for the CDR3 is TGTGCCACCGCTTTGACAGGGAGATCTTGGGCAGACGCTTTCTTT. The rearrangement uses TRBV6-5 and TRBJ1-1; TRBD1 agrees at 7 bases. Germline values: CDR1 MNHEY, CDR2 SVGAGI. V gave up 10 bases and J gave up 11 bases; unmatched junction bases: 22. The CDR3 consists of 15 residues.

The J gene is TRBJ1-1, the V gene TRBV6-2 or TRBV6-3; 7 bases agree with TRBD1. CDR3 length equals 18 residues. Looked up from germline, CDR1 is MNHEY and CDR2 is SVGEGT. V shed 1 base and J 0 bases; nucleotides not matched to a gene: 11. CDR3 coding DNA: TGTGCCAGCAGTTACTGGCCCCCAAGGGGGCGGCTGAACACTGAAGCTTTCTTT. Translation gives CASSYWPPRGRLNTEAFF.

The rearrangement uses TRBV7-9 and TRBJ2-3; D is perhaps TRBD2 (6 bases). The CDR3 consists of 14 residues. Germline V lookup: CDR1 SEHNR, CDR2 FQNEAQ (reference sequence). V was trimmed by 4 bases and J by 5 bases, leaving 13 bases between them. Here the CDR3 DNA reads TGTGCCAGCAGCTGGAGGGACTCCGAAGATACGCAGTATTTT. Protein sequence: CASSWRDSEDTQYF.

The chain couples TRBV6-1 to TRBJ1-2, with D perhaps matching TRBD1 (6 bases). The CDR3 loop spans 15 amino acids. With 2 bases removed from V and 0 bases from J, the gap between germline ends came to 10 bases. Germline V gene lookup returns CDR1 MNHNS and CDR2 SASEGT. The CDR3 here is CASSEPGHSNYGYTF. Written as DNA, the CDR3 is TGTGCCAGCAGTGAACCGGGACACTCTAACTATGGCTACACCTTC.

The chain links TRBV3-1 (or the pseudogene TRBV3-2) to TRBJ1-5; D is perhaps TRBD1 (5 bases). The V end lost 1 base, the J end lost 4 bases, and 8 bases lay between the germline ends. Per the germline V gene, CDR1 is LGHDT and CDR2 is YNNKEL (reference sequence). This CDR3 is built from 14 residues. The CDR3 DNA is TGTGCCAGCAGCCAAGTGGGGGGGAATCAGCCCCAGCATTTT. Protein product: CASSQVGGNQPQHF.

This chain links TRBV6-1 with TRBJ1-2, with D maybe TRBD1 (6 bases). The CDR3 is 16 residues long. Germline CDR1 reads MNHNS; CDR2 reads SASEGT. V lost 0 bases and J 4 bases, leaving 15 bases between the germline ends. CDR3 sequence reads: CASSEALGTDSYGYTF. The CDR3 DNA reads TGTGCCAGCAGTGAAGCCCTAGGGACGGACAGCTATGGCTACACCTTC.

The CDR3: CASSLQTGEQFF. In nucleotides, the CDR3 is TGTGCCAGCAGCCTCCAGACGGGTGAGCAGTTCTTC. J is TRBJ2-1 and V is TRBV7-9; D unresolved. V lost 5 bases and J lost 9, with 11 bases in between. The germline CDR1 and CDR2 sequences are SEHNR and FQNEAQ (reference sequence). The length of the CDR3 is 12 residues.